Given below is one T cell receptor (beta chain) in context. The CDR3 consists of 18 residues. The J segment lost 3 bases and the V segment lost 3 bases, leaving 14 bases of the junction unmatched. The germline gives CDR1 SGHAT, CDR2 FQNNGV. Here immunoSEQ multiplex PCR was the method, and the copy in TCRdb shows in-frame clones only, minus some. The data show 69,000 or so clones, around 89% seen once. The data stem from a study of blood T cell repertoires in COVID-19. Study-wide background: There were acute and convalescent COVID-19 samples, and they came from the United States, Italy and Spain. PBMCs, B-cell-depleted T cells, or T cells provided the cDNA or gDNA that made up the material.

The J gene is TRBJ2-3, the V gene TRBV11-2, with 8 bases identical to TRBD2. The TCR comes from a man aged 45-60 years with acute or convalescent COVID-19. Material for sequencing was peripheral blood. The CDR3 region has the DNA TGTGCCAGCAGCTTCTCCGATAGAAGCGGGAGATGGACAGATACGCAGTATTTT. It yields the protein CASSFSDRSGRWTDTQYF.